The 5 T cell receptor beta chains presented below share a single source sample, sequenced in a study of blood T cell repertoires in COVID-19. Sequenced by immunoSEQ multiplex PCR; TCRdb stores in-frame clones only, minus some. Of 260,000 or so clones listed, approximately 86% are singletons. Material: peripheral blood. These receptor sequences come from a human donor in a cohort sampled during active COVID-19.

The V gene is TRBV19, the J gene TRBJ2-7; 9 nucleotides match TRBD1. Germline V lookup: CDR1 LNHDA, CDR2 SQIVND (reference sequence). V shed 8 bases, J shed 3 bases, and the junction held 5 bases outside the gene matches. The CDR3 spans 13 residues. The CDR3 reads CASGTGNGYEQYF. The CDR3 region has the DNA TGTGCCAGTGGGACAGGGAATGGCTACGAGCAGTACTTC.

This chain links TRBV19 with TRBJ2-7, with 7 bases aligning to TRBD1. The J segment lost 1 base and the V segment lost 7 bases, leaving 7 bases of the junction unmatched. The germline V gene has CDR1 LNHDA and CDR2 SQIVND (reference sequence). The CDR3 spans 14 residues. The CDR3 here is CASTSQGDSYEQYF. The CDR3 DNA sequence: TGTGCCAGTACCTCTCAGGGGGATTCCTACGAGCAGTACTTC.

This clone has just one count. This rearrangement joins TRBV9 to TRBJ1-6; D ambiguous. V gave up 4 bases and J gave up 8 bases, with 7 bases separating them. Germline lookup yields CDR1 SGDLS and CDR2 YYNGEE. This CDR3 has 12 amino acids. CDR3 in DNA: TGTGCCAGCAGCTACGGAGATTCACCCCTCCACTTT. Its translation: CASSYGDSPLHF.

The CDR3 here is CASAETRLSTDTQYF. The CDR3 DNA is TGTGCCAGCGCGGAGACGCGACTTAGCACAGATACGCAGTATTTT. This sequence joins TRBV5-4 and TRBJ2-3; D is ambiguous. The CDR3 extends over 15 amino acids. CDR1 is SGHNT and CDR2 is YYREEE in the germline V gene (reference sequence). With 7 bases removed from V and 0 bases from J, the gap between germline ends came to 15 bases.

The CDR3 reads CASREMSATEAFF. The CDR3 coding sequence is TGTGCCAGCAGGGAGATGTCAGCGACTGAAGCTTTCTTT. The chain uses TRBV7-9 and TRBJ1-1; D is uncertain. V shed 6 bases and J shed 5 bases, with 13 bases lying between them. CDR3 length: 13 amino acids. Germline CDR1 SEHNR, CDR2 FQNEAQ (reference sequence).